This T cell receptor beta chain was sequenced during a study of vaccination effects on CD4 cells after COVID-19. Looking at the study overall: Two-dose BNT162b2 or mRNA-1273 vaccination was given to participants.

ViraFEST assay sequencing came after antigen-specific CD4+ T cells were expanded with viral peptide pools. Isolation of CD4+ T cells took place after 10 to 11 days of culture. Neither prior SARS-CoV-2 infection nor positive nucleocapsid antibodies were present in the vaccine recipients. IL-2 medium took the place of half the medium on both days 3 and 7. Trimming stripped 5 bases from V and 4 bases from J, with 13 bases between. This CDR3 is built from 14 residues. CDR1 and CDR2 from the germline V gene are LGHNA and YSLEER. With regard to this clone: The antigen is unknown.

Repertoires were generated with immunoSEQ multiplex PCR, while TCRdb's copy carries only in-frame clones and drops some. The data hold tens of thousands of clones, with 75% to 85% observed a single time. The V and J genes are TRBV4-3 and TRBJ2-3; a weak D match, TRBD2 (5 bases). The sample consisted of CD4+ T cells from PBMCs cultured with SARS-CoV-2 spike peptides, taken before COVID-19 vaccination. The source is a human donor who received a COVID-19 vaccine. CDR3 amino acids: CASSGQRLADTQYF. The CDR3 DNA reads TGCGCCAGCAGCGGTCAGCGGTTGGCAGATACGCAGTATTTT.